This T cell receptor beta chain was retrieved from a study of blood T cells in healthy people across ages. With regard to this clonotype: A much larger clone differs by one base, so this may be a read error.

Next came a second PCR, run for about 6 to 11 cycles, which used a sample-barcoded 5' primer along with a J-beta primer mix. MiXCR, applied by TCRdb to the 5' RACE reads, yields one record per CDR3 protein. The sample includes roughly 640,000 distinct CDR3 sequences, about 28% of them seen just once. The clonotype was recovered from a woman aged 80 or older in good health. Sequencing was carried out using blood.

The CDR3, as DNA: TGTGCCAGCAGCCGAGGCGGGCGGGGGGGCCCCTACGAGCAGTACTTC. Protein sequence: CASSRGGRGGPYEQYF. The rearrangement joins TRBV3-1 to TRBJ2-7; TRBD2 agrees at 9 bases. The junction had 9 bases not matched to a gene; V was cut back by 4 bases and J by 2 bases. The CDR3 sequence is 16 residues long. Germline V gene data show CDR1 as LGHDT and CDR2 as YNNKEL (reference sequence).